This TCR beta chain is drawn from a study of sequential checkpoint blockade in melanoma. Profiling relied on immunoSEQ multiplex PCR, and the TCRdb table lists in-frame clones only, not all of them. The repertoire consists of 3,000 to 4,000 clones, with roughly 21% occurring once and the leading ten covering around 14%. As for treatment: randomized to nivolumab then ipilimumab (arm A) or the reverse (arm B). The CDR3 has 14 residues. The V end lost 10 bases, the J end lost 2 bases, and 18 bases lay between the germline ends. Germline V gives CDR1 MNHGY, CDR2 SAAAGT. Sequences were derived from tumor tissue (inferred from file names), sampled from a patient given nivolumab and ipilimumab in sequence. The chain couples TRBV6-8 to TRBJ2-7; D may be TRBD1 (7 bases). The sequence came from a human patient with melanoma. Some clones in this sample may be carry-over from other donors' samples. CDR3 loop: CATDPGDRAYEQYF. CDR3 in DNA: TGTGCCACTGACCCGGGGGACAGAGCCTACGAGCAGTACTTC.